This T cell receptor beta chain was sequenced in a study of blood T cell repertoires in COVID-19. About the study: Nucleic acid was either cDNA or gDNA, and it came from T cells, B-cell-depleted T cells, or PBMCs.

Method: immunoSEQ multiplex PCR; TCRdb's copy keeps in-frame clones and lacks some. The sample holds some 19,000 clones; 70% to 85% are singletons and the top ten take roughly 5.5%. Trimming left V 2 bases short and J 1 base short, with 18 bases between. The germline gives CDR1 KGHSH, CDR2 LQKENI. CDR3 size: 18 residues. Sequenced: peripheral blood. The chain uses TRBV18 and TRBJ2-1, with D tentatively TRBD1 (5 bases). This receptor was taken from a human donor in a cohort sampled during active COVID-19. CDR3 loop: CASSPFLDGALSYNEQFF. The CDR3 DNA reads as TGTGCCAGCTCACCATTTTTAGATGGGGCGCTGTCCTACAATGAGCAGTTCTTC. Looking up the rest from reference TRBV18 and TRBJ2-1 gives the full variable domain: NAGVMQNPRHLVRRRGQEARLRCSPMKGHSHVYWYRQLPEEGLKFMVYLQKENIIDESGMPKERFSAEFPKEGPSILRIQQVVRGDSAAYFCASSPFLDGALSYNEQFFGPGTRLTVL.